Listed below are T cell receptor beta chains from one sample, sequenced in a study of cytomegalovirus exposure and HLA in healthy donors. Produced via immunoSEQ multiplex PCR; TCRdb's table is partial and in-frame only. Among 83,000 or so clones listed, roughly 77% were seen once. The material sequenced was PBMCs. All receptors come from a woman aged 40 to 50 in good health and CMV-seropositive. CDR3s include the opening cysteine and the closing phenylalanine or tryptophan. The D gene is left open where the match is weak. Size values are once, few and many counts, or a class for expanded clones, and some rows have none.

v_gene	d_gene	j_gene	abundance	CDR3nt	CDR3aa
TRBV7-9	NA	TRBJ1-1	NA	TGTGCCAGCAGCTTAGATGGCAGGTCTGAAGCTTTCTTT	CASSLDGRSEAFF
TRBV11-2	NA	TRBJ2-7	NA	TGTGCCAGCAGCTCCCCTGGGATTACAGGTCCTCCCCCTGCTCGCGAGCAGTACTTC	CASSSPGITGPPPAREQYF
TRBV6-1	NA	TRBJ2-1	NA	TGTGCCAGCAGTGTTTTAGACAATGAGCAGTTCTTC	CASSVLDNEQFF
TRBV27	NA	TRBJ2-7	NA	TGTGCCAGCAGTTTATCCCAGGTATCCGAGCAGTACTTC	CASSLSQVSEQYF
TRBV19	TRBD1	TRBJ2-7	NA	TGTGCCAGTAGTATAGTGAGGGGGCAAGCCTACGAGCAGTACTTC	CASSIVRGQAYEQYF
TRBV4-1	NA	TRBJ1-2	NA	TGCGCCAGCAGCCAAGGTTCGGGGGATGGCTACACCTTC	CASSQGSGDGYTF
TRBV19	NA	TRBJ2-3	NA	TGTGCCAGTAGTGCGCCGGGACTCCAGGGAGCAGATACGCAGTATTTT	CASSAPGLQGADTQYF
TRBV7-9	NA	TRBJ2-1	NA	TGTGCCAGCAGCTTCATTAGCAACAATGAGCAGTTCTTC	CASSFISNNEQFF
TRBV30	TRBD1	TRBJ1-4	NA	TGTGCCTGGAGTGAACCGACAGGGAATCTTCTTCAGAGTGAAAAACTGTTTTTT	CAWSEPTGNLLQSEKLFF
TRBV7-3	NA	TRBJ1-1	NA	TGTGCCAGCAGCCCATCGGGGAACACTGAAGCTTTCTTT	CASSPSGNTEAFF
TRBV7-6	TRBD1	TRBJ2-7	NA	TGTGCCAGCAGCTCTTACCCGGGACAGGGGGCATGGGAGCAGTACTTC	CASSSYPGQGAWEQYF
TRBV9	TRBD1	TRBJ1-5	NA	TGTGCCAGCAGTACAGGGGGCAATCAGCCCCAGCATTTT	CASSTGGNQPQHF
TRBV7-8	NA	TRBJ1-2	NA	TGTGCCAGCAGCTTAGATAACAGGGCCTATAACTATGGCTACACCTTC	CASSLDNRAYNYGYTF
TRBV30	TRBD1	TRBJ1-1	NA	TGTGCCTGGAGTAGGGACAGAATAAACACTGAAGCTTTCTTT	CAWSRDRINTEAFF
TRBV29-1	TRBD1	TRBJ2-1	NA	TGCAGCGTTGACCTAGGACAGGCAAAAGCTTACAATGAGCAGTTCTTC	CSVDLGQAKAYNEQFF
TRBV2	NA	TRBJ2-7	NA	TGTGCCAGCAGTGCCCGGGGGAGGGGGGCTTCCTACGAGCAGTACTTC	CASSARGRGASYEQYF
TRBV27	TRBD1	TRBJ1-1	NA	TGTGCCAGCAGTTTAGGGACAGGGGGGACTTCGCGAGCTTTCTTT	CASSLGTGGTSRAFF
TRBV30	TRBD2	TRBJ2-5	NA	TGTGCCTGGAGTATCAGCGGGGGGGCGGAGACCCAGTACTTC	CAWSISGGAETQYF
TRBV14	TRBD2	TRBJ2-7	NA	TGTGCCAGCAGCCAAGTTGGCGGGAGGGCCTACGAGCAGTACTTC	CASSQVGGRAYEQYF
TRBV29-1	NA	TRBJ1-3	few	TGCAGCGTTGAAGATCTCCGGGGCTCTGGAAACACCATATATTTT	CSVEDLRGSGNTIYF
TRBV11-3	NA	TRBJ2-1	once	TGTGCCAGCAGCTTAGTGGGGGGCAATGAGCAGTTCTTC	CASSLVGGNEQFF
TRBV6-5	TRBD2	TRBJ2-2	NA	TGTGCCACCTGTAGGCGGGAGGCTTCGGGCGGGGAGCTGTTTTTT	CATCRREASGGELFF